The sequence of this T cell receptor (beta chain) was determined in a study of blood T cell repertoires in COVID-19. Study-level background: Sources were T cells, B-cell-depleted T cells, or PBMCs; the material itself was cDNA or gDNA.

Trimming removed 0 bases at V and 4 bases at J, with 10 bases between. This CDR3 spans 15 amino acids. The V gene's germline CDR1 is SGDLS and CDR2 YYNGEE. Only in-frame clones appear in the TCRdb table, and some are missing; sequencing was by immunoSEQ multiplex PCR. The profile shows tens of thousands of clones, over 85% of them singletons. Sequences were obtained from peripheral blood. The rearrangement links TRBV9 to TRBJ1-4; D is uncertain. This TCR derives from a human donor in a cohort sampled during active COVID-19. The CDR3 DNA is TGTGCCAGCAGCGTAGGAGTCGGAGGTAATGAAAAACTGTTTTTT. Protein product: CASSVGVGGNEKLFF.